This TCR beta chain was retrieved from a study of shared clonotypes between healthy human individuals. CDR1 is MNHNS and CDR2 is SASEGT in the germline V gene. Trimming removed 6 bases from V and 4 bases from J, with 6 bases in between. The CDR3 loop spans 12 amino acids. On this clone: Other DNA sequences in this sample translate to the same CDR3.

The study used 85 million or so PBMCs per unsorted sample for genomic DNA. The assay was run at deep level. Each PCR replicate run on unsorted PBMC took in 300 ng DNA, approximately 30,000 T cell genomes. As originally analysed: Owing to the provision of junction-only sequences devoid of quality scores by immunoSEQ, filtering differed. Data came from immunoSEQ multiplex PCR; TCRdb stores just in-frame clones and leaves some out. Clonal size and the V and J genes are those of that table, whereas D and trimming came from the DNA. The sample consists of 490,000 or so clones, approximately 79% of them appearing once.

The chain joins TRBV6-1 to TRBJ1-4; D not resolved. This TCR came from a woman in her thirties or forties in good health. Some clones in this sample may be carry-over from other donors' samples. Sequenced sample: PBMCs. The CDR3 sequence is CASRRNNEKLFF. DNA of the CDR3: TGTGCCAGCAGACGGAATAATGAAAAACTGTTTTTT.